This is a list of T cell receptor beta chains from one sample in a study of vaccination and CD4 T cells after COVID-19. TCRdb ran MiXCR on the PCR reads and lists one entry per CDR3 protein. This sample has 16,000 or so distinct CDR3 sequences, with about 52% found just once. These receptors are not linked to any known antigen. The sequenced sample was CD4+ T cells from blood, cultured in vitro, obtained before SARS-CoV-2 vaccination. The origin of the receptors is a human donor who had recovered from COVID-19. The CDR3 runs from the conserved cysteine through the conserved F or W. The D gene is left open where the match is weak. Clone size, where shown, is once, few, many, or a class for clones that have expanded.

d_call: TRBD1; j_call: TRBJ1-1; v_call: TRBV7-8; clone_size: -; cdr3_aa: CASSWRTGGAGEAFF; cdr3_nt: TGTGCCAGCAGCTGGAGGACAGGGGGAGCTGGTGAAGCTTTCTTT
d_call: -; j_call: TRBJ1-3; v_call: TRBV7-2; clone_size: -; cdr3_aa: CASSPSGNTIYF; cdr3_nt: TGTGCCAGCAGCCCATCTGGAAACACCATATATTTT
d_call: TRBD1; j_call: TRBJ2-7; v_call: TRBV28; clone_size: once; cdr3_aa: CASNEVTGAFYEQYF; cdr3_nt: TGTGCCAGCAACGAAGTCACAGGGGCATTCTACGAGCAGTACTTC
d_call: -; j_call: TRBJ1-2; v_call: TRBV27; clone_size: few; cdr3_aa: CASSLSLGEVTGYTF; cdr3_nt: TGTGCCAGCAGTTTATCTCTCGGGGAGGTTACTGGCTACACCTTC
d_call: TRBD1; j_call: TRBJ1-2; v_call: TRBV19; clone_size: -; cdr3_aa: CASSTPDRINYGYTF; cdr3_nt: TGTGCCAGTAGTACTCCGGACAGGATTAACTATGGCTACACCTTC
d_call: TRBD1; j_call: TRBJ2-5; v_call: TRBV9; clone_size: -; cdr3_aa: CASSFGQGARETQYF; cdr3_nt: TGTGCCAGCAGCTTTGGACAGGGGGCGAGAGAGACCCAGTACTTC
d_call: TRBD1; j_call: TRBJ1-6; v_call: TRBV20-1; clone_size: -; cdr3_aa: CSAGQGAGNSPLHF; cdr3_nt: TGCAGTGCTGGGCAGGGGGCTGGTAATTCACCCCTCCACTTT
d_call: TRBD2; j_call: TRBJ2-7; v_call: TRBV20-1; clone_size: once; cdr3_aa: CSAVGLENSYEQYF; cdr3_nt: TGCAGTGCTGTGGGACTAGAGAACTCCTACGAGCAGTACTTC
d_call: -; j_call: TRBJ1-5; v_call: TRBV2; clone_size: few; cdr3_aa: CASSEGENQPQHF; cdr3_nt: TGTGCCAGCAGTGAGGGAGAGAATCAGCCCCAGCATTTT
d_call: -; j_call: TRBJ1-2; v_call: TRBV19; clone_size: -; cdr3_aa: CASSMDSNYGYTF; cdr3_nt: TGTGCCAGTAGTATGGACAGCAACTATGGCTACACCTTC
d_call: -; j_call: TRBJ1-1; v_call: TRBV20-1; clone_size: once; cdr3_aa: CSASPRQGNTEAFF; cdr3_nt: TGCAGTGCTAGTCCCCGACAAGGGAACACTGAAGCTTTCTTT
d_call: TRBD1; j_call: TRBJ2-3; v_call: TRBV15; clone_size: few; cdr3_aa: CATGTVGTDTQYF; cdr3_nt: TGTGCCACCGGGACAGTGGGCACAGATACGCAGTATTTT
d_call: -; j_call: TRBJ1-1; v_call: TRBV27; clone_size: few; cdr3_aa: CASSGPQNTEAFF; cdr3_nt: TGTGCCAGCAGTGGACCGCAGAACACTGAAGCTTTCTTT
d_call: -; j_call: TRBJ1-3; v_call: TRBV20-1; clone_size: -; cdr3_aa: CSARVGAGVHGNTIYF; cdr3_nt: TGCAGTGCTAGAGTCGGGGCAGGGGTTCATGGAAACACCATATATTTT
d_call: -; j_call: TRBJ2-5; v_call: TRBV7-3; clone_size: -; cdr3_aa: CASSPQGVSVETQYF; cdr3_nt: TGTGCCAGCAGCCCCCAGGGAGTTTCGGTAGAGACCCAGTACTTC
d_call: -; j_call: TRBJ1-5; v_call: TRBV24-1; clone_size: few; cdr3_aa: CATSGQVNQPQHF; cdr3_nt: TGTGCCACCAGTGGACAGGTGAATCAGCCCCAGCATTTT
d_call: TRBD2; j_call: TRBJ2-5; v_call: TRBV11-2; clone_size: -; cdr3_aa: CASSAQRGAPETQYF; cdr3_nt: TGTGCCAGCAGCGCCCAGCGGGGGGCCCCAGAGACCCAGTACTTC
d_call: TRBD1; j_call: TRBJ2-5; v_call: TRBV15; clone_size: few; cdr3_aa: CATSKRTGQETQYF; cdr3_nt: TGTGCCACCAGCAAGCGGACAGGCCAAGAGACCCAGTACTTC
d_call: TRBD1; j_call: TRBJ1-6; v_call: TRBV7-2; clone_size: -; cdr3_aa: CASTGGASYNSPLHF; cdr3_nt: TGTGCCAGTACAGGGGGCGCGTCCTATAATTCACCCCTCCACTTT
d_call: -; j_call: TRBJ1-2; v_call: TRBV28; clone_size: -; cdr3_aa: CASKGETYGYTF; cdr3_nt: TGTGCCAGCAAGGGGGAAACCTATGGCTACACCTTC
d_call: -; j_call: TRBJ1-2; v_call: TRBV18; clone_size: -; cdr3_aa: CASSPRLVTDYGYTF; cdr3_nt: TGTGCCAGCTCACCACGTCTCGTGACGGACTATGGCTACACCTTC
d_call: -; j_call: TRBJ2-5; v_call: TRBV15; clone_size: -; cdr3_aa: CATSRDFQGGETQYF; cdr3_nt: TGTGCCACCAGCAGAGATTTTCAGGGAGGAGAGACCCAGTACTTC
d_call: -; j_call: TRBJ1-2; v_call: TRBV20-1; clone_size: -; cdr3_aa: CSARPQSNYGYTF; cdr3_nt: TGCAGTGCTAGGCCCCAGTCTAACTATGGCTACACCTTC
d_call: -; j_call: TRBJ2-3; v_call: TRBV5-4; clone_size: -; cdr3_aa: CASSLSTSAIDTQYF; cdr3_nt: TGTGCCAGCAGCTTGTCGACGAGCGCAATAGATACGCAGTATTTT
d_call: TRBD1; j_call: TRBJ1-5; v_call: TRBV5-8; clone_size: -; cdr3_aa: CASSLGTGGEDQPQHF; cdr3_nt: TGTGCCAGCAGCTTGGGGACAGGGGGCGAGGATCAGCCCCAGCATTTT
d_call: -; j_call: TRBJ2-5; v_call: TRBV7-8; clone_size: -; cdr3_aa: CASSPMAGSSRLETQYF; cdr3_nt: TGTGCCAGCAGCCCTATGGCCGGGTCTAGCAGGCTGGAGACCCAGTACTTC
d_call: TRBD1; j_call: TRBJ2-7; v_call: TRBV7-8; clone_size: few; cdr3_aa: CASSFRTGPLYEQYF; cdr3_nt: TGTGCCAGCAGCTTTAGGACAGGGCCTTTATACGAGCAGTACTTC
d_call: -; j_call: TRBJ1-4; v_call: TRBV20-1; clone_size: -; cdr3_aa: CSAETILGEKLFF; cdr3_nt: TGCAGTGCTGAGACAATTCTCGGCGAAAAACTGTTTTTT